These T cell receptor beta chains were read from a single sample in a study of molecular identifiers for immune sequencing clone quantification. TCRdb passed the PCR reads through MiXCR, listing each CDR3 protein once. The repertoire holds roughly 100,000 distinct CDR3 sequences, with about 35% as singletons. Sequenced sample: naive CD8+ T cells from blood, with Jurkat cell RNA spiked in. The receptors originated from a human donor in good health. Some libraries in this study had Jurkat cell RNA spiked in. CDR3s include the opening cysteine and the closing phenylalanine or tryptophan. D genes are given only for firm matches. Size is omitted from some rows. Given values are once, few, many or a class for expanded clones.

J,D,size,V,DNA,CDR3
TRBJ2-2,-,many,TRBV5-6,TGTGCCAGCGGACTCGCGAACACCGGGGAGCTGTTTTTT,CASGLANTGELFF
TRBJ1-2,TRBD1,few,TRBV13,TGTGCCAGCAGCATGGGGACAGGGAATCAAGACTACACCTTC,CASSMGTGNQDYTF
TRBJ1-1,-,-,TRBV4-1,TGCGCCAGCAGCCAACACGGACAGATGAACACTGAAGCTTTCTTT,CASSQHGQMNTEAFF
TRBJ1-4,-,few,TRBV28,TGTGCCAGCAGTGACACAGCTAATGAAAAACTGTTTTTT,CASSDTANEKLFF
TRBJ2-3,-,-,TRBV27,TGTGCCAGCACAGGGGGCACAGATACGCAGTATTTT,CASTGGTDTQYF
TRBJ1-2,TRBD1,few,TRBV11-2,TGTGCCAGCAGCTTCCAGAATCGACCGGGACAGGGGGCTGGTGGCTACACCTTC,CASSFQNRPGQGAGGYTF
TRBJ2-3,-,medium-sized,TRBV12-3/TRBV12-4,TGTGCCAGCAGCTTGACAGATACGCAGTATTTT,CASSLTDTQYF
TRBJ2-7,-,-,TRBV5-6,TGTGCCAGCAGCTTGGCCGAAGCAATCGTCCCCGTCTACGAGCAGTACTTC,CASSLAEAIVPVYEQYF
TRBJ2-4,TRBD1,once,TRBV7-9,TGTGCCAGCAGCCACCGGGACAGGGAAGCCAAAAACATTCAGTACTTC,CASSHRDREAKNIQYF
TRBJ2-2,-,few,TRBV7-9,TGTGCCCTCCGGCGACCGAGCACCGGGGAGCTGTTTTTT,CALRRPSTGELFF
TRBJ1-1,-,many,TRBV4-2,TGTGCCAGCAGCCAAGAAGCAGCGAACACTGAAGCTTTCTTT,CASSQEAANTEAFF
TRBJ2-7,-,few,TRBV6-2/TRBV6-3,TGTGCCAGCAGTTCAAGGGGCGAGCAGTACTTC,CASSSRGEQYF
TRBJ2-3,-,few,TRBV12-3/TRBV12-4,TGTGCCAGCAGTTTGATGGTCACAGATACGCAGTATTTT,CASSLMVTDTQYF
TRBJ2-5,-,few,TRBV13,TGTGCCAGCAGCTTACAGGGAACCCAGTACTTC,CASSLQGTQYF
TRBJ2-1,TRBD2,-,TRBV7-9,TGTGCCAGCAGCCACCCGACTAGCGGGAGGGCCAATGAGCAGTTCTTC,CASSHPTSGRANEQFF
TRBJ2-7,-,few,TRBV19,TGTGCCAGTAGTATCGGAGTCGCGCACGAGCAGTACTTC,CASSIGVAHEQYF
TRBJ2-7,TRBD2,-,TRBV20-1,TGCAGTGCTAGAGGACTAGCGGGAGGGGGTTTGGGGGTTTACTACGAGCAGTACTTC,CSARGLAGGGLGVYYEQYF
TRBJ2-7,TRBD1,-,TRBV12-3/TRBV12-4,TGTGCCAGCAGTATGGACAGGGCCGCCTACGAGCAGTACTTC,CASSMDRAAYEQYF
TRBJ2-1,-,-,TRBV4-1,TGCGCCAGCAGTCAAGGGGCCCTGGGGAACAATGAGCAGTTCTTC,CASSQGALGNNEQFF
TRBJ1-5,-,-,TRBV28,TGTGCCAGCAGTTTTGGGGGCACGGGCAATCAGCCCCAGCATTTT,CASSFGGTGNQPQHF
TRBJ2-5,-,-,TRBV7-9,TGTGCCAGCAGTACGTACAGGGCCCAGGAGACCCAGTACTTC,CASSTYRAQETQYF
TRBJ2-3,TRBD2,-,TRBV5-4,TGTGCCAGCAGCTTTGGAGTGGGACTAGCCACAGATACGCGGTATTTT,CASSFGVGLATDTRYF
TRBJ2-5,-,once,TRBV10-3,TGTGCCATCGCAAGACAGCGAGAGTCCCAGTACTTC,CAIARQRESQYF
TRBJ2-7,-,-,TRBV20-1,TGCAGTGCTAGGGGACCGACCTACGAGCAGTACTTC,CSARGPTYEQYF
TRBJ2-7,-,few,TRBV4-3,TGCGCCAGCAGCCAAGATAGACTACGCGAGCAGTACTTC,CASSQDRLREQYF
TRBJ1-5,-,-,TRBV28,TGTGCCAGCAGTTTACTGTTTAGCAATCAGCCCCAGCATTTT,CASSLLFSNQPQHF
TRBJ2-2,TRBD2,few,TRBV29-1,TGCAGCGTTGAAGAGTCGGGGAGGGACACCGGGGAGCTGTTTTTT,CSVEESGRDTGELFF
TRBJ2-7,TRBD1,few,TRBV5-1,TGCGCCAGCAGAACGACAGGGGTAGAAGTCTCCTACGAGCAGTACTTC,CASRTTGVEVSYEQYF
TRBJ2-7,-,few,TRBV28,TGTGCCAGCAGTTTCCAGGGACGAGTACGGGAGCAGTACTTC,CASSFQGRVREQYF
TRBJ1-1,TRBD1,once,TRBV7-6,TGTGCCAGCAGCTTCAACAGGGGATTGAACACTGAAGCTTTCTTT,CASSFNRGLNTEAFF
TRBJ2-3,TRBD1,many,TRBV2,TGTGCCAGCAGCGAGGGGACAGCGAACACAGATACGCAGTATTTT,CASSEGTANTDTQYF
TRBJ1-3,-,-,TRBV15,TGTGCCACCAGCAGAGAACGATACTCTGGAAACACCATATATTTT,CATSRERYSGNTIYF
TRBJ1-2,-,-,TRBV28,TGTGCCAGCAGTTTTGTGAGTGTTCCCGGGTCAGGGGCTAACTATGGCTACACCTTC,CASSFVSVPGSGANYGYTF
TRBJ2-5,TRBD2,few,TRBV9,TGTGCCAGCAGCGTAGGGGCTAGCGGGCAAGAGACCCAGTACTTC,CASSVGASGQETQYF
TRBJ1-5,TRBD1,few,TRBV6-2/TRBV6-3,TGTGCCAGCAGTGGGACAGGTCATAGCAATCAGCCCCAGCATTTT,CASSGTGHSNQPQHF
TRBJ2-7,-,-,TRBV6-1,TGTGCCAGCAGAAGTACAGGGTTCGCCTACGAGCAGTACTTC,CASRSTGFAYEQYF
TRBJ2-3,-,many,TRBV5-4,TGTGCCAGCAGCTTCGGCAGGGGTTTGGATACGCAGTATTTT,CASSFGRGLDTQYF
TRBJ2-2,-,-,TRBV3-1,TGTGCCAGCTTGACTCTTAACACCGGGGAGCTGTATTTT,CASLTLNTGELYF
TRBJ1-5,-,few,TRBV27,TGTGCCAGCAGTTTTTTGGGGGCGGATAGCAATCAGCCCCAGCATTTT,CASSFLGADSNQPQHF
TRBJ2-2,TRBD1,many,TRBV24-1,TGTGCCATCCGGGACAGGGCCACCGGGGAGCTGTTTTTT,CAIRDRATGELFF
TRBJ2-4,TRBD2,many,TRBV4-2,TGTGCCAGCAGCCAAGTTCGGGACTACTCGGGCATTCAGTACTTC,CASSQVRDYSGIQYF
TRBJ2-7,-,-,TRBV11-1,TGTGCCAGCAGCTTAGAATCGGTAAGGGACGAGCAGTACTTC,CASSLESVRDEQYF
TRBJ2-3,TRBD1,-,TRBV27,TGTGCCAGCAGTTTAGAGGACAGGCGCACAGATACGCAGTATTTT,CASSLEDRRTDTQYF
TRBJ2-2,-,many,TRBV29-1,TGCAGCGTTGTTGCCGGGGAGCTGTTTTTT,CSVVAGELFF
TRBJ2-3,-,once,TRBV27,TGTGCCAGCAGTCGGGGGAGCACAGATACGCAGTATTTT,CASSRGSTDTQYF
TRBJ1-5,-,few,TRBV28,TGTGCCAGCAGTTTATTGGGCCGTTATAGCAAACAGCCCCAGCATTTT,CASSLLGRYSKQPQHF
TRBJ1-2,-,-,TRBV4-3,TGCGCCAGCAGCCAAGTGATACAGAGCAACGTCTATGGCTACACCTTC,CASSQVIQSNVYGYTF
TRBJ1-5,-,few,TRBV16,TGTGCCAGCAGCCGAGACGTATTTAATCAGCCCCAGCATTTT,CASSRDVFNQPQHF